The following is a T cell receptor (beta chain) sequence with its context. Its cognate antigen is unknown. The record originates from a study of cytotoxic CD8 clonotypes in ibrutinib-treated CLL. CDR1 and CDR2 (germline): KGHSH, LQKENI. With 5 bases clipped from V and 13 bases from J, the junction kept 7 bases outside the gene matches. CDR3 length: 11 amino acids. Study outcomes and limitations: The study sampled sustained-remission and progressing patients at different times. Baseline levels of clonality went above those of age-matched healthy donors and moved with circulating CD8+ T-cell counts.

Sequencing used immunoSEQ multiplex PCR; TCRdb keeps in-frame clones, though not all of them. The repertoire consists of some 30,000 clones, with 75% to 80% occurring once and the leading ten covering roughly 50%. The starting material was PBMCs, obtained after 36 months of ibrutinib treatment. V gene TRBV18 combines with J gene TRBJ2-5, with TRBD1 identical over 7 bases. The source is a human donor with chronic lymphocytic leukemia. The CDR3 DNA reads TGTGCCAGCTCAGAAGGGGGCCAGTGGTACTTC. Encoded protein: CASSEGGQWYF.